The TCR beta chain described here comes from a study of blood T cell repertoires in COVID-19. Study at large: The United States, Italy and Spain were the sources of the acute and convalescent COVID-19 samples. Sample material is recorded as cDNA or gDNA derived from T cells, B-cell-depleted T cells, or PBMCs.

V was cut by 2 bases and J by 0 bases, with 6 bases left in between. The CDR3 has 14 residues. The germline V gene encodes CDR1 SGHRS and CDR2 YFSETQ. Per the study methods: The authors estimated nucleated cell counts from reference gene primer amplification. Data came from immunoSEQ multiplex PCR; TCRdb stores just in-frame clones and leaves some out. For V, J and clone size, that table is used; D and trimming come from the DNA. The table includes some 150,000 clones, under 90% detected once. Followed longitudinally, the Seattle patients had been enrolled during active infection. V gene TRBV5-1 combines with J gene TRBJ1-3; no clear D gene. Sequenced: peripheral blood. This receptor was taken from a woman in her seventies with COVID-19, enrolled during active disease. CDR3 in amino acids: CASSLGDSGNTIYF. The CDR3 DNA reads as TGCGCCAGCAGCTTAGGAGACTCTGGAAACACCATATATTTT.